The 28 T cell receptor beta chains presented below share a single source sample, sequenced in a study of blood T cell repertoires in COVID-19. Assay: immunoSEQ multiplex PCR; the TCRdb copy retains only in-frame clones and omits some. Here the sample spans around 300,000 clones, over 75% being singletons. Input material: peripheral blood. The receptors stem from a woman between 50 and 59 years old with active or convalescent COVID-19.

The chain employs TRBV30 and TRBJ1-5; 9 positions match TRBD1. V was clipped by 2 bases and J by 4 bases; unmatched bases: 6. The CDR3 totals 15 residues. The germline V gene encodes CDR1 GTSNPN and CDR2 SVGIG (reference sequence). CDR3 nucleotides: TGTGCCTGGAGTACAGGACAGGGGATAAATCAGCCCCAGCATTTT. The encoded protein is CAWSTGQGINQPQHF.

In DNA, the CDR3 is TGTGCCAGTCGGGCCGCTACGGCAGGACTCTATGGCTACACCTTC. Amino acid sequence: CASRAATAGLYGYTF. The chain uses TRBV7-9 and TRBJ1-2; no clear D. V was cut by 9 bases and J by 4 bases, with 21 bases left in between. CDR1 is SEHNR and CDR2 is FQNEAQ in the germline V gene (reference sequence). The CDR3 totals 15 residues. The entire variable domain, with the rest obtained from reference TRBV7-9 and TRBJ1-2, is as follows: DTGVSQNPRHKITKRGQNVTFRCDPISEHNRLYWYRQTLGQGPEFLTYFQNEAQLEKSRLLSDRFSAERPKGSFSTLEIQRTEQGDSAMYLCASRAATAGLYGYTFGSGTRLTVV.

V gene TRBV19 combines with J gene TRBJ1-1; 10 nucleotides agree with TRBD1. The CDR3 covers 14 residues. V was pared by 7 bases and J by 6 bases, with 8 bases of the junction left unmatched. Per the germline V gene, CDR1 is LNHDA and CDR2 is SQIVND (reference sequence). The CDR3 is CASNHRDRGAEAFF. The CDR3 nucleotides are TGTGCCAGTAATCACCGGGACAGGGGCGCTGAAGCTTTCTTT.

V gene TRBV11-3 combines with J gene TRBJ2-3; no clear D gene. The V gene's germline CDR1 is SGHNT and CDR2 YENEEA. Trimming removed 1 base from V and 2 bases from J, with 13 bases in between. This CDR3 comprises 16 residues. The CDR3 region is CASSLVLRGVTDTQYF. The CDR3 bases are TGTGCCAGCAGCTTAGTGCTCCGCGGAGTCACAGATACGCAGTATTTT.

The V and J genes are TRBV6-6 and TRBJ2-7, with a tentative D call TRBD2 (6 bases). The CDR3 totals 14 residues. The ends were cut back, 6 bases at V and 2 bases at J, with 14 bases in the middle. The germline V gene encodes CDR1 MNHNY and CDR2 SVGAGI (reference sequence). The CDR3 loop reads CASRGTLAPYEQYF. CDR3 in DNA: TGTGCCAGCAGAGGGACTCTAGCTCCCTACGAGCAGTACTTC.

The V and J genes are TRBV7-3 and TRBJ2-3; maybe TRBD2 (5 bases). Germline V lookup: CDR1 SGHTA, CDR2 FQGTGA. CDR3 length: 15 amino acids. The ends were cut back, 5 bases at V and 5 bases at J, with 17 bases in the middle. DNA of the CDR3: TGTGCCAGCAGCCTCTGGCTAGCCGACCGAGATACGCAGTATTTT. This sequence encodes CASSLWLADRDTQYF.

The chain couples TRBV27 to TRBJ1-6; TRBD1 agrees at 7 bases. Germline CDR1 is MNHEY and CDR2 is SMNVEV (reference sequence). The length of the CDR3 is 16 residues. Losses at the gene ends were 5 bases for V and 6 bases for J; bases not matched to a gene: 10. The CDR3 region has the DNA TGTGCCAGCAGTCCCTCAGACAGGGTCCTTAATTCACCCCTCCACTTT. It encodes CASSPSDRVLNSPLHF.

The CDR3 reads CASSLEGLAGGEQYF. In DNA, the CDR3 is TGTGCCAGCAGCTTAGAGGGACTAGCGGGAGGCGAGCAGTACTTC. The chain couples TRBV11-3 to TRBJ2-7; 15 nucleotides agree with TRBD2. The trim removed 0 bases at V and 6 bases at J, leaving 0 bases unmatched. CDR3 length equals 15 residues. Germline assignment: CDR1 SGHNT and CDR2 YENEEA.

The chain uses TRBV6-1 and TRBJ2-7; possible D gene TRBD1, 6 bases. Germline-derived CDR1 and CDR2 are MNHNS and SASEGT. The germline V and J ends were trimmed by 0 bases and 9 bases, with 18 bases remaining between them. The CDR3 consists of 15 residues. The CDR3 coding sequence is TGTGCCAGCAGTGAAGCCCACACAAACAGGGCCTCGCAGTACTTC. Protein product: CASSEAHTNRASQYF.

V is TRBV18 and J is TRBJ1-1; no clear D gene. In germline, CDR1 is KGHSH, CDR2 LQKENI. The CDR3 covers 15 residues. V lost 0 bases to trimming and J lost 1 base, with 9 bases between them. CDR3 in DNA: TGTGCCAGCTCACCACCGGTGAACACGAACACTGAAGCTTTCTTT. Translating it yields CASSPPVNTNTEAFF.

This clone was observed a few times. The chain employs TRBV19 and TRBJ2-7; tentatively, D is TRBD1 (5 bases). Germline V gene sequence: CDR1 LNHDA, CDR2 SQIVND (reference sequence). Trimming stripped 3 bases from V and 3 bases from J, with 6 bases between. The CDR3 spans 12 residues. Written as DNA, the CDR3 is TGTGCCAGTAGTATGGACAACTACGAGCAGTACTTC. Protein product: CASSMDNYEQYF.

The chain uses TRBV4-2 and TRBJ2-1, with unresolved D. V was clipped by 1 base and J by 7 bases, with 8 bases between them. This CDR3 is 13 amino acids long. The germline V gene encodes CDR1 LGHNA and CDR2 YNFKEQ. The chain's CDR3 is CASSQVRENEQFF. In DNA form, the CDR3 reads TGTGCCAGCAGCCAAGTGAGAGAAAATGAGCAGTTCTTC.

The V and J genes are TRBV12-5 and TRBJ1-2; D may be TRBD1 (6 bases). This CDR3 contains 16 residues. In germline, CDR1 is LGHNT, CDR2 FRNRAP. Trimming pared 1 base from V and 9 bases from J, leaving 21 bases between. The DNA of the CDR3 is TGTGCTAGTGGTTTGGCAGGGGTACATTCGACAGAGCGCTACACCTTC. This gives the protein CASGLAGVHSTERYTF.

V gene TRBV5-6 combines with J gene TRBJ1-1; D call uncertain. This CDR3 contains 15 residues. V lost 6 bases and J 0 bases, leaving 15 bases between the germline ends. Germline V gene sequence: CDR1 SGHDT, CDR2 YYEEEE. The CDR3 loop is CASNAGMTLNTEAFF. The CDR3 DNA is TGTGCCAGCAACGCAGGCATGACATTGAACACTGAAGCTTTCTTT. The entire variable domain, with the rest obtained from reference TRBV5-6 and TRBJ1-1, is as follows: DAGVTQSPTHLIKTRGQQVTLRCSPKSGHDTVSWYQQALGQGPQFIFQYYEEEERQRGNFPDRFSGHQFPNYSSELNVNALLLGDSALYLCASNAGMTLNTEAFFGQGTRLTVV.

For the CDR3, the DNA is TGTGCCAGCAGCAACCGACCGGGACAGGGGGCTTTCGCTTTCTTT. It translates to CASSNRPGQGAFAFF. This chain connects TRBV21-1 to TRBJ1-1; TRBD1 was called by the table and not checked on the DNA. TRBV21-1 is a pseudogene segment. The CDR3 covers 15 residues.

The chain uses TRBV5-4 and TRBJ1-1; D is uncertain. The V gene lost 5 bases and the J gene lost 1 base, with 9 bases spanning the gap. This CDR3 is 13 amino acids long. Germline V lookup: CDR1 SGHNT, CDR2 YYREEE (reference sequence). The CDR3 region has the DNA TGTGCCAGCAGGCCCAGACAGAACACTGAAGCTTTCTTT. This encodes CASRPRQNTEAFF.

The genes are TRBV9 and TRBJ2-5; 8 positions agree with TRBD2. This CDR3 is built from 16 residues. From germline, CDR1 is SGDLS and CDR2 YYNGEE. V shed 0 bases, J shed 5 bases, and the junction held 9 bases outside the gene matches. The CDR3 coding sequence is TGTGCCAGCAGCGTAGCGCCGTGGAGCGGGAGTGAGACCCAGTACTTC. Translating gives CASSVAPWSGSETQYF.

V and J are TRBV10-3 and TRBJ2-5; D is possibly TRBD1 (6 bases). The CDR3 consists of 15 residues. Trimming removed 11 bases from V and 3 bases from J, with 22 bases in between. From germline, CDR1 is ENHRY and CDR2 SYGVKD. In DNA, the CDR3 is TGTGCCTCCTCAGCAGGACAGAGCGCCGAAGAGACCCAGTACTTC. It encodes CASSAGQSAEETQYF.

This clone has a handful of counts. DNA for the CDR3: TGTGCCAGTACCACGGACGGGAGCTCCTACAATGAGCAGTTCTTC. This gives the protein CASTTDGSSYNEQFF. This chain links TRBV19 with TRBJ2-1, with TRBD2 as a possible D gene (6 bases). The CDR3 loop spans 15 amino acids. Trimming took 7 bases from V and 0 from J, leaving 13 bases between them. Per germline, CDR1 LNHDA and CDR2 SQIVND (reference sequence).

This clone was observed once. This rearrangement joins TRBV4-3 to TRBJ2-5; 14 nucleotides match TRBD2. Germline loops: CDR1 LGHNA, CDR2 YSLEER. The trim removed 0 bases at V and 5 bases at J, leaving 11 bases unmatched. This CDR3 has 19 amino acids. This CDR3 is CASSQDLGLAGAPGETQYF. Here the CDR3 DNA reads TGCGCCAGCAGCCAAGATTTGGGACTAGCGGGGGCGCCTGGGGAGACCCAGTACTTC.

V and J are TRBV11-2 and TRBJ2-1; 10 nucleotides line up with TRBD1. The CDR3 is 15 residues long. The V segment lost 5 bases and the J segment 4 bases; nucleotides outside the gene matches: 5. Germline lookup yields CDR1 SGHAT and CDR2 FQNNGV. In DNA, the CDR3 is TGTGCCAGCAGCCCCGGACAGGGGGTTTACAATGAGCAGTTCTTC. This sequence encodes CASSPGQGVYNEQFF.

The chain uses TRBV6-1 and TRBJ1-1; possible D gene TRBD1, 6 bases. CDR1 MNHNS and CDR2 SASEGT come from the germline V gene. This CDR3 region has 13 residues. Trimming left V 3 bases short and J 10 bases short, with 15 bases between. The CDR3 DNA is TGTGCCAGCAGTGAGTCTCAGGGGAGTGGAGCTTTCTTT. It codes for CASSESQGSGAFF.

CDR3 loop: CASIAQGTPGSPLHF. The CDR3 DNA reads TGTGCCAGCATAGCCCAGGGGACCCCAGGGTCACCCCTCCACTTT. V and J are TRBV6-5 and TRBJ1-6, with a tentative D call TRBD1 (6 bases). Trimming took off 7 bases at V and 10 bases at J, with 20 bases between the two ends. This CDR3 region has 15 residues. CDR1 MNHEY and CDR2 SVGAGI come from the germline V gene.

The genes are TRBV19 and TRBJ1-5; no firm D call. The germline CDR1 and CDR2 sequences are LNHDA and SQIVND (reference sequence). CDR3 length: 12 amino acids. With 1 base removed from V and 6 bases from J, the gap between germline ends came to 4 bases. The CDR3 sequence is CASSIGGQPQHF. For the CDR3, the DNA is TGTGCCAGTAGTATAGGAGGTCAGCCCCAGCATTTT.

The CDR3 nucleotides read TGTGCCACCAGCGCGGGACTTACGGTCTACAATGAGCAGTTCTTC. It is translated as CATSAGLTVYNEQFF. The rearrangement uses TRBV15 and TRBJ2-1; D may be TRBD2 (6 bases). With 5 bases removed from V and 3 bases from J, the gap between germline ends came to 14 bases. The CDR3 spans 15 residues. Germline lookup yields CDR1 LNHNV and CDR2 YYDKDF (reference sequence).

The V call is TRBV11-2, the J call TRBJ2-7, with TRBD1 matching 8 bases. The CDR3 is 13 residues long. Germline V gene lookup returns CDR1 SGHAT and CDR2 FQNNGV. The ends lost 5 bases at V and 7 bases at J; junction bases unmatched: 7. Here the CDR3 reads CASSPGQASEQYF. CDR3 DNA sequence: TGTGCCAGCAGCCCGGGACAGGCGTCTGAGCAGTACTTC.

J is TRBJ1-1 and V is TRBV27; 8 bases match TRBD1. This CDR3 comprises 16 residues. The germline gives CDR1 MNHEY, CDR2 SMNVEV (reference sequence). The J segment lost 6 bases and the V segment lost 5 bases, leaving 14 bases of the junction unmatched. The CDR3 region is CASSLYKTGVSAEAFF. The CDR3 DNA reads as TGTGCCAGCAGTCTATACAAGACAGGGGTAAGCGCTGAAGCTTTCTTT.

CDR3: CASSPMTGYNYGYTF. In nucleotides, the CDR3 is TGTGCCAGCAGCCCCATGACAGGCTATAACTATGGCTACACCTTC. The chain is built from TRBV7-8 and TRBJ1-2; tentatively, D is TRBD1 (6 bases). V lost 5 bases and J 1 base, leaving 14 bases between the germline ends. Germline-derived CDR1 and CDR2 are SGHVS and FQNEAQ. CDR3 size: 15 residues.